This TCR beta chain is drawn from a study of T cells in Graves' hyperthyroidism and ophthalmopathy. What was amplified from RNA transcripts were TCR beta CDR3 regions. HTBI primers were employed in a first-round RT-PCR of the TCR CDR3. From the multiplex PCR reads, TCRdb called clonotypes with MiXCR, one entry per CDR3 protein. Of 150,000 or so distinct CDR3 sequences listed, 9.4% are singletons. The CDR3 runs 14 residues. The ends lost 6 bases at V and 1 base at J; junction bases unmatched: 5. Germline CDR1 reads SGHTA; CDR2 reads FQGTGA. This clonotype was detected ten times or more. The genes are TRBV7-3 and TRBJ2-7; TRBD2 matches at 8 bases. Sample: blood. The receptor comes from a woman under 30 with Graves' hyperthyroidism that later progressed to Graves' ophthalmopathy. Here the CDR3 reads CASSLAGGSYEQYF. As DNA, the CDR3 is TGTGCCAGCAGTCTCGCGGGGGGATCCTACGAGCAGTACTTC.